This record covers a single T cell receptor beta chain. Its antigen is unknown. Read coverage stops 3 residues before the CDR3 terminus; the germline J gene supplies the remainder. Looked up from germline, CDR1 is SGHKS and CDR2 is YYEKEE (reference sequence). The CDR3 spans 14 residues. The germline V and J ends were trimmed by 0 bases and 2 bases, with 6 bases remaining between them. This entry comes from a study of Tregs in tolerant kidney transplant recipients. Recipients received nonmyeloablative bone marrow transplants from related graft donors, with transient mixed chimerism. Some clones are missing from TCRdb's copy, which holds only in-frame ones; the method was immunoSEQ multiplex PCR. The sample totals about 11,000 clones. Study-level points and caveats: No direct test of biological reproducibility was done here. In tolerant patients, donor-specific Tregs outgrew total Tregs, suggesting antigen-driven expansion.

The J gene is TRBJ2-1, the V gene TRBV5-5, with a weak D call TRBD2 (5 bases). The receptor's source is a human patient who received a combined kidney and bone marrow transplant. Part of the T cells may come from the graft donor. The specimen was CD8+ T cells from blood (PBMCs), collected 24 months after the transplant. The CDR3 is CASSLEAAYNEQFF. CDR3 DNA, as far as it was read: TGTGCCAGCAGCTTGGAAGCGGCCTACAATGAG.